Below, 30 T cell receptor beta chains from the same sample are listed, as sequenced in a study of cytomegalovirus exposure and HLA in healthy donors. In the PCR, 60 Vbeta and 13 Jbeta primers were used. Libraries were prepared by immunoSEQ multiplex PCR; TCRdb keeps only in-frame clonotypes and omits some of them. The sample lists about 78,000 clones, about two thirds seen once, with 5% to 6% in the top ten. Sequencing was performed on PBMCs. These TCRs come from a man under 40 in good health and CMV-seropositive.

This clone was detected a few times. The CDR3 loop reads CASSYGTDYEQYF. In nucleotides, the CDR3 is TGTGCCAGCAGTTACGGCACAGATTACGAGCAGTACTTC. The rearrangement uses TRBV6-6 and TRBJ2-7; no reliable D call. V was shortened by 2 bases and J by 4 bases, with 9 bases between the two germline ends. From germline, CDR1 is MNHNY and CDR2 SVGAGI (reference sequence). This CDR3 spans 13 amino acids.

The V gene is TRBV19, the J gene TRBJ1-2, with 7 bases fitting TRBD1. Germline V gene sequence: CDR1 LNHDA, CDR2 SQIVND (reference sequence). The CDR3 covers 20 residues. The trim removed 10 bases at V and 7 bases at J, leaving 33 bases unmatched. CDR3 sequence reads: CANATQTIERNRGLVSGYTF. As DNA, the CDR3 is TGTGCCAATGCCACCCAAACTATCGAAAGAAACAGGGGTCTAGTGAGTGGCTACACCTTC.

This clone was seen a handful of times. The chain is built from TRBV27 and TRBJ1-5, with 8 bases aligning to TRBD1. The V gene end was trimmed by 8 bases and the J gene end by 9 bases; junction bases not matched to a gene: 9. In germline, CDR1 is MNHEY, CDR2 SMNVEV (reference sequence). CDR3 size: 13 residues. In DNA form, the CDR3 reads TGTGCCAGCGCCTACGGACAGGGCCGGCCCCAGCATTTT. Protein: CASAYGQGRPQHF.

The chain joins TRBV5-6 to TRBJ2-3; D gene uncertain. CDR1 and CDR2 from the germline V gene are SGHDT and YYEEEE. The CDR3 has 14 amino acids. V was clipped by 0 bases and J by 0 bases, with 5 bases between them. CDR3 sequence: CASSLAGSTDTQYF. CDR3 DNA: TGTGCCAGCAGCTTGGCCGGGAGCACAGATACGCAGTATTTT.

V and J are TRBV19 and TRBJ1-5, with D possibly matching TRBD1 (5 bases). This CDR3 has 17 residues. In germline, CDR1 is LNHDA, CDR2 SQIVND (reference sequence). V lost 4 bases to trimming and J lost 4 bases, with 20 bases between them. The CDR3 reads CASSRTTGLRQNQPQHF. The CDR3 DNA follows: TGTGCCAGTAGTAGAACCACGGGACTGAGACAAAATCAGCCCCAGCATTTT. Filled out from reference TRBV19 and TRBJ1-5, the complete variable domain reads DGGITQSPKYLFRKEGQNVTLSCEQNLNHDAMYWYRQDPGQGLRLIYYSQIVNDFQKGDIAEGYSVSREKKESFPLTVTSAQKNPTAFYLCASSRTTGLRQNQPQHFGDGTRLSIL.

This chain links TRBV7-6 with TRBJ2-7; 10 bases are shared with TRBD1. Per germline, CDR1 SGHVS and CDR2 FNYEAQ. The CDR3 has 15 amino acids. The V segment lost 1 base and the J segment 3 bases; nucleotides outside the gene matches: 3. CDR3: CASSLGTGGFYEQYF. The CDR3 DNA follows: TGTGCCAGCAGCTTAGGGACAGGGGGTTTCTACGAGCAGTACTTC.

The CDR3: CASSLGSGSEAFF. The CDR3 nucleotides are TGTGCCAGCAGCTTAGGGAGCGGAAGTGAAGCTTTCTTT. The V call is TRBV7-9, the J call TRBJ1-1; D is uncertain. CDR3 length: 13 amino acids. Germline V lookup: CDR1 SEHNR, CDR2 FQNEAQ (reference sequence). V lost 1 base and J lost 7, with 10 bases in between.

J is TRBJ1-3 and V is TRBV6-1, with D possibly matching TRBD1 (5 bases). Germline assignment: CDR1 MNHNS and CDR2 SASEGT. V lost 7 bases to trimming and J lost 4 bases, with 14 bases between them. The CDR3 spans 14 residues. In DNA, the CDR3 is TGTGCCAGCATCAGCAGGGACTTCGGAAACACCATATATTTT. Encoded protein: CASISRDFGNTIYF.

The chain carries TRBV27 and TRBJ2-2, with D perhaps TRBD2 (5 bases). Germline values: CDR1 MNHEY, CDR2 SMNVEV (reference sequence). Trimming took off 5 bases at V and 4 bases at J, with 8 bases between the two ends. The CDR3 is made up of 13 amino acids. CDR3 sequence (DNA): TGTGCCAGCAGTCCGAGGGTCACCGGGGAGCTGTTTTTT. Protein sequence: CASSPRVTGELFF.

This clone was counted a few times. V usage is TRBV4-1 and J usage is TRBJ1-2, with 10 bases that match TRBD1. With V trimmed by 2 bases and J by 7 bases, 7 bases remained unmatched. CDR1 and CDR2 from the germline V gene are MGHRA and YSYEKL. The CDR3 spans 15 residues. For the CDR3, the DNA is TGCGCCAGCAGCCAACTCGGGACAGGGGTACGTGGCTACACCTTC. Its protein is CASSQLGTGVRGYTF.

The genes are TRBV5-5 and TRBJ1-6; D unclear. Germline assignment: CDR1 SGHKS and CDR2 YYEKEE (reference sequence). CDR3 length: 16 amino acids. Trimming removed 0 bases at V and 0 bases at J, with 7 bases between. The CDR3: CASSLESSSYNSPLHF. In DNA, the CDR3 is TGTGCCAGCAGCTTGGAGAGTAGCTCCTATAATTCACCCCTCCACTTT.

This chain connects TRBV28 to TRBJ2-7, with 7 bases identical to TRBD2. Trimming cost V 1 base and J 0 bases; bases outside gene matches: 9. Germline-derived CDR1 and CDR2 are MDHEN and SYDVKM. The CDR3 covers 17 residues. CDR3 coding DNA: TGTGCCAGCAGTTTATCTTCTACTAGCGCGAGCTCCTACGAGCAGTACTTC. This translates into CASSLSSTSASSYEQYF.

The chain joins TRBV14 to TRBJ2-7, with TRBD2 matching 8 bases. This CDR3 spans 15 amino acids. V was clipped by 4 bases and J by 5 bases; unmatched bases: 10. CDR1 and CDR2 from the germline V gene are SGHDN and FVKESK. The CDR3 loop reads CASSLFSGVQNEQYF. The DNA for the CDR3 is TGTGCCAGCAGCCTATTTAGCGGGGTTCAGAACGAGCAGTACTTC.

This clone was recorded a few times. This chain uses TRBV13 with TRBJ1-4; 7 bases fit TRBD1. The germline CDR1 and CDR2 sequences are PRHDT and FYEKMQ (reference sequence). The CDR3 is 15 amino acids. V trimming: 5 bases; J trimming: 6 bases; junction bases outside the gene matches: 9. The CDR3 DNA follows: TGTGCCAGCAGCACAGGGGCCTCAGGCTATGAAAAACTGTTTTTT. Protein product: CASSTGASGYEKLFF.

This chain connects TRBV18 to TRBJ2-7; D is perhaps TRBD1 (6 bases). Trimming shortened V by 6 bases and J by 1 base, and 13 bases separated the two germline ends. The CDR3 loop spans 14 amino acids. From germline, CDR1 is KGHSH and CDR2 LQKENI. The CDR3 DNA reads as TGTGCCAGCTCCCTATCCGGACAGTCCTACGAGCAGTACTTC. Translation: CASSLSGQSYEQYF.

CDR3 region: CASGQGIGYTF. The CDR3 nucleotides read TGTGCCAGCGGACAGGGGATTGGCTACACCTTC. This chain links TRBV7-9 with TRBJ1-2; 9 bases line up with TRBD1. This CDR3 has 11 residues. Trimming removed 8 bases from V and 7 bases from J; junction bases left unmatched: 2. Germline lookup yields CDR1 SEHNR and CDR2 FQNEAQ (reference sequence).

The chain has TRBV5-1 and TRBJ1-2, with 9 bases fitting TRBD1. This CDR3 is 15 amino acids long. Germline CDR1 SGHRS, CDR2 YFSETQ. Losses at the gene ends were 4 bases for V and 5 bases for J; bases not matched to a gene: 9. CDR3 sequence reads: CASSETGTGKYGYTF. The CDR3 coding sequence is TGCGCCAGCAGCGAAACCGGGACAGGGAAATATGGCTACACCTTC.

This chain joins TRBV7-3 and TRBJ1-1; D might be TRBD1 (6 bases). Germline-derived CDR1 and CDR2 are SGHTA and FQGTGA. The CDR3 sequence is 13 residues long. The germline V and J ends were trimmed by 5 bases and 2 bases, with 9 bases remaining between them. CDR3: CASSRTANTEAFF. For the CDR3, the DNA is TGTGCCAGCAGCAGGACAGCTAACACTGAAGCTTTCTTT.

The CDR3 nucleotides are TGTGCCAGCACTAGCGGGTTCTCTGGGGCCAACGTCCTGACTTTC. Residues: CASTSGFSGANVLTF. The chain carries TRBV6-5 and TRBJ2-6, with TRBD2 matching 8 bases. The CDR3 is made up of 15 amino acids. The V gene's germline CDR1 is MNHEY and CDR2 SVGAGI. V gave up 7 bases and J gave up 0 bases; unmatched junction bases: 2.

This clone occurred once. This sequence joins TRBV18 and TRBJ2-2; D is ambiguous. CDR3 size: 12 residues. Trimming left V 3 bases short and J 9 bases short, with 8 bases between. Per germline, CDR1 KGHSH and CDR2 LQKENI. The CDR3 DNA reads as TGTGCCAGCTCACCTGGGCCCCGGGAGCTGTTTTTT. Protein: CASSPGPRELFF. The full variable domain, with the rest looked up from reference TRBV18 and TRBJ2-2, is NAGVMQNPRHLVRRRGQEARLRCSPMKGHSHVYWYRQLPEEGLKFMVYLQKENIIDESGMPKERFSAEFPKEGPSILRIQQVVRGDSAAYFCASSPGPRELFFGEGSRLTVL.

The CDR3 DNA is TGTGCCATCATTAGGGGGAATGAGCAGTTCTTC. It is translated as CAIIRGNEQFF. The rearrangement joins TRBV10-3 to TRBJ2-1; D perhaps matches TRBD1 (6 bases). The CDR3 is made up of 11 amino acids. The ends were cut back, 7 bases at V and 7 bases at J, with 8 bases in the middle. Germline V gene lookup returns CDR1 ENHRY and CDR2 SYGVKD.

This chain joins TRBV5-4 and TRBJ1-1; 8 positions agree with TRBD1. From germline, CDR1 is SGHNT and CDR2 YYREEE (reference sequence). CDR3 size: 16 residues. V gave up 0 bases and J gave up 1 base; unmatched junction bases: 5. CDR3 protein: CASSLGTGSRNTEAFF. The CDR3, as DNA: TGTGCCAGCAGCTTGGGGACAGGGAGTAGGAACACTGAAGCTTTCTTT. Combining the CDR3 with reference TRBV5-4 and TRBJ1-1 gives the whole variable domain ETGVTQSPTHLIKTRGQQVTLRCSSQSGHNTVSWYQQALGQGPQFIFQYYREEENGRGNFPPRFSGLQFPNYSSELNVNALELDDSALYLCASSLGTGSRNTEAFFGQGTRLTVV.

V usage is TRBV6-1 and J usage is TRBJ1-1; D perhaps matches TRBD1 (5 bases). Germline values: CDR1 MNHNS, CDR2 SASEGT. The CDR3 sequence is 14 residues long. Trimming pared 5 bases from V and 1 base from J, leaving 11 bases between. The CDR3: CASSPQAQNTEAFF. As DNA, the CDR3 is TGTGCCAGCAGTCCACAGGCCCAGAACACTGAAGCTTTCTTT.

J is TRBJ2-7 and V is TRBV7-6, with TRBD1 matching over 10 bases. This CDR3 is 14 amino acids long. V was clipped by 5 bases and J by 5 bases; unmatched bases: 6. The germline gives CDR1 SGHVS, CDR2 FNYEAQ. In DNA form, the CDR3 reads TGTGCCAGCAGCCCACGGACAGGGGGAGACGAGCAGTACTTC. Protein: CASSPRTGGDEQYF.

This chain connects TRBV29-1 to TRBJ2-1; tentative D call: TRBD2 (7 bases). The ends were cut back, 0 bases at V and 3 bases at J, with 18 bases in the middle. Germline-derived CDR1 and CDR2 are SQVTM and ANQGSEA. There are 17 residues in the CDR3. The CDR3 region is CSVEDRGEGPDYNEQFF. CDR3 coding DNA: TGCAGCGTTGAAGATAGGGGGGAGGGACCCGACTACAATGAGCAGTTCTTC.

This clone appeared a few times. This sequence joins TRBV5-4 and TRBJ2-1; D is unresolved. CDR1 and CDR2 (germline): SGHNT, YYREEE (reference sequence). V lost 0 bases to trimming and J lost 5 bases, with 6 bases between them. The CDR3 is made up of 13 amino acids. The CDR3 DNA sequence: TGTGCCAGCAGCTTGGTACTCAACAATGAGCAGTTCTTC. Amino acids: CASSLVLNNEQFF.

The chain couples TRBV29-1 to TRBJ2-5; no clear D gene. The V and J ends lost 7 bases and 5 bases respectively, with 11 bases between them. This CDR3 region has 11 residues. Per the germline V gene, CDR1 is SQVTM and CDR2 is ANQGSEA. CDR3 DNA: TGCAGCGGTGAGAGGTCGGAGACCCAGTACTTC. It yields the protein CSGERSETQYF.

The V gene is TRBV5-1, the J gene TRBJ2-3, with 16 bases that match TRBD2. Trimming at V came to 4 bases and at J to 5 bases, leaving 4 bases not matched to a gene. The CDR3 is 16 amino acids. Germline V gene lookup returns CDR1 SGHRS and CDR2 YFSETQ. The CDR3 region is CASSPGTSGRGDTQYF. CDR3 bases: TGCGCCAGCAGCCCGGGGACTAGCGGGAGGGGAGATACGCAGTATTTT.

This clone has only a few counts. The chain uses TRBV28 and TRBJ1-6; maybe TRBD1 (6 bases). V gave up 7 bases and J gave up 4 bases, with 11 bases separating them. Germline V gene data show CDR1 as MDHEN and CDR2 as SYDVKM. The CDR3 covers 14 residues. The CDR3 DNA follows: TGTGCCAGCACCCGACAGGAATATAATTCACCCCTCCACTTT. It translates to CASTRQEYNSPLHF.

This CDR3 is CASSFAGREGALKYNEQFF. In nucleotides, the CDR3 is TGTGCCAGCAGCTTTGCGGGGCGGGAGGGAGCCTTAAAGTATAATGAGCAGTTCTTC. The V call is TRBV7-8, the J call TRBJ2-1, with 9 bases that match TRBD2. This CDR3 has 19 amino acids. Per the germline V gene, CDR1 is SGHVS and CDR2 is FQNEAQ. J was trimmed by 7 bases and V by 3 bases; bases with no gene match: 19.